A selection of T cell receptor beta chains follows, all from one sample in a study of spatial heterogeneity in lung cancer. TCRdb re-called the 5' RACE reads with MiXCR, one entry per CDR3 protein. The table shows 900 to 1,500 distinct CDR3 sequences, with 15% to 20% occurring only once. The sample here was lung tumor tissue, taken at surgery. The receptors here all came from a male donor with early-stage non-small cell lung cancer. The CDR3 runs from the conserved cysteine through the conserved F or W. D genes are given only for firm matches. Size tells how often a clone was seen (once, few, many) or the class of an expanded clone, and some rows leave it out.

j_call d_call clone_size v_call cdr3_nt cdr3_aa
TRBJ2-2 TRBD2 large TRBV7-2 TGTGCCAGCATCCCCATGGGTAGCGGGGGGCGTGGCACCGGGGAGCTGTTTTTT CASIPMGSGGRGTGELFF
TRBJ1-4 - - TRBV6-2/TRBV6-3 TGTGCCAGCAGTTACTCGAGGTGGGCTAATGAAAAACTGTTTTTT CASSYSRWANEKLFF
TRBJ1-5 TRBD1 medium-sized TRBV10-1 TGCGCCAGCAGTTCGGACAGGACGAATCAGCCCCAGCATTTT CASSSDRTNQPQHF
TRBJ2-2 - large TRBV27 TGTGCCAGCAGTTTATCCGACAGGCCGAACACCGGGGAGCTGTTTTTT CASSLSDRPNTGELFF
TRBJ2-1 - medium-sized TRBV6-4 TGTGCCAGCAGTGACGGGCGTTGGGGCAATGAGCAGTTCTTC CASSDGRWGNEQFF
TRBJ2-1 - many TRBV5-1 TGCGCCAGCGGGGTTCAGGGCTCCTACAATGAGCAGTTCTTC CASGVQGSYNEQFF
TRBJ2-3 - - TRBV11-2 TGTGCCAGCAGCTTAGTACAGAGGGATACGCAGTATTTT CASSLVQRDTQYF
TRBJ2-5 - once TRBV7-2 TGTGCCAGCAGCCAAAACGAAGAGACCCAGTACTTC CASSQNEETQYF
TRBJ2-1 TRBD1 few TRBV30 TGTGCCACCCGGGACAGATATGAGCAGTTCTTC CATRDRYEQFF
TRBJ2-3 - medium-sized TRBV20-1 TGCAGTGCTCTGTTAACAGATACGCAGTATTTT CSALLTDTQYF
TRBJ1-4 - medium-sized TRBV5-1 TGCGCCAGCAGCTGGCGGCCAACGGGGGATGAAAAACTGTTTTTT CASSWRPTGDEKLFF
TRBJ2-1 - - TRBV13 TGTGCCAGCAGCTTAGCCAGCTACAATGAGCAGTTCTTC CASSLASYNEQFF
TRBJ2-7 TRBD2 medium-sized TRBV9 TGTGCCAGCAGCGTAGGACCTTGGAAAGGGCGGGAGGCGACCTACGAGCAGTACTTC CASSVGPWKGREATYEQYF
TRBJ2-7 TRBD2 medium-sized TRBV18 TGTGCCAGCTCATCAGGACTAGCGGCCTACGAGCAGTACTTC CASSSGLAAYEQYF
TRBJ2-1 - - TRBV4-3 TGCGCCAGCAGCCAACATACAGGTGGGGTCTACAATGAGCAGTTCTTC CASSQHTGGVYNEQFF
TRBJ1-1 - hyperexpanded TRBV7-2 TGTGCCAGCAGCTTAAGTATCGGGGGGACTGAAGCTTTCTTT CASSLSIGGTEAFF
TRBJ2-7 - medium-sized TRBV12-3/TRBV12-4 TGTGCCAGCAGTTTAAGCAGGGACCCTCGGGCCGAGCAGTACTTC CASSLSRDPRAEQYF
TRBJ1-5 TRBD1 medium-sized TRBV4-1 TGCGCCAGCAGCCCCACCCCCACAGGGGGGAATCAGCCCCAGCATTTT CASSPTPTGGNQPQHF
TRBJ1-1 - large TRBV11-2 TGTGCCAGCAGCTTCGTGTGGACTGAAGCTTTCTTT CASSFVWTEAFF
TRBJ2-2 - - TRBV29-1 TGCAGCGTTTTATTGGTTAACACCGGGGAGCTGTTTTTT CSVLLVNTGELFF
TRBJ2-7 - medium-sized TRBV28 TGTGCCAGCAGTCCCCCTGGCCAAATCTACGAGCAGTACTTC CASSPPGQIYEQYF
TRBJ1-5 - - TRBV6-5 TGTGCCAGCAGTTACAGGCGGGGCGGGAATCAGCCCCAGCATTTT CASSYRRGGNQPQHF
TRBJ2-3 - - TRBV29-1 TGCAGCGTTGAACTGTCAGGGGCTAATACGCAGTATTTT CSVELSGANTQYF
TRBJ2-1 - - TRBV11-3 TGTGCCAGCAAATACAACTCCTACAATGAGCAGTTCTTC CASKYNSYNEQFF
TRBJ2-3 TRBD2 medium-sized TRBV3-1 TGTGCCAGCACCATAGCGGGAGGCGCAGATACGCAGTATTTT CASTIAGGADTQYF
TRBJ2-1 - many TRBV9 TGTGCCAGCAGCTCCACATCAACCTCCTACAATGAGCAGTTCTTC CASSSTSTSYNEQFF
TRBJ2-1 - medium-sized TRBV7-8 TGTGCCAGCAGCTTAGATAAGGGGAGATCCTCCTACAATGAGCAGTTCTTC CASSLDKGRSSYNEQFF
TRBJ1-1 TRBD1 medium-sized TRBV2 TGTGCCAGCACTCCCGGCTTTGGACAGGGGCAAGATCGGGCTTTCTTT CASTPGFGQGQDRAFF
TRBJ1-4 TRBD1 medium-sized TRBV3-1 TGTGCCAGCAGCTCCGGGACAGGGCTTGTGGAAAAACTGTTTTTT CASSSGTGLVEKLFF
TRBJ1-5 TRBD1 many TRBV4-3 TGCGCCAGCAGCCAAGATGTGACAGGGAGGAGTCAGCCCCAGCATTTT CASSQDVTGRSQPQHF
TRBJ2-6 - - TRBV19 TGTGCCAGCGGACAGAGGAAGTCTGGGGCCAACGTCCTGACTTTC CASGQRKSGANVLTF
TRBJ2-1 TRBD1 large TRBV7-9 TGTGCCAGCAGCTTGTCCGGGACAGGGGCTCCGTTCTTC CASSLSGTGAPFF
TRBJ2-7 TRBD2 medium-sized TRBV6-2/TRBV6-3 TGTGCCAGCAGCCTCGGACTAGCGGAGGCACAGAGAGGCGAGCAGTACTTC CASSLGLAEAQRGEQYF
TRBJ1-1 TRBD1 - TRBV11-2 TGTGCCAGCAGCTTAGCCCCGGACAGGGAGGCTTTCTTT CASSLAPDREAFF
TRBJ1-1 - medium-sized TRBV12-3/TRBV12-4 TGTGCCAGCAGTTCGTACGGTTCTGAAGCTTTCTTT CASSSYGSEAFF
TRBJ2-1 - - TRBV12-3/TRBV12-4 TGTGCCAGCAGTTTCCGAACAGTCAATGAGCAGTTCTTC CASSFRTVNEQFF
TRBJ2-2 TRBD2 medium-sized TRBV5-1 TGCGCCAGCGCCGGGGGGACTCTACACCGGGAGCTGTTTTTT CASAGGTLHRELFF
TRBJ2-1 TRBD2 - TRBV15 TGTGCCACCAGCAGAGATAGCGCTAGCGGGTACAATGAGCAGTTCTTC CATSRDSASGYNEQFF
TRBJ2-5 TRBD1 medium-sized TRBV19 TGTGCCAGTAGTCGGGGACAGTCTCCCCAAGAGACCCAGTACTTC CASSRGQSPQETQYF
TRBJ2-3 TRBD2 many TRBV10-3 TGTGCCATCATGCGAGGGAGGGAAGATACGCAGTATTTT CAIMRGREDTQYF
TRBJ1-6 TRBD1 - TRBV3-1 TGTGCCAGCAGCCAGACAGGGGGCGATTCACCCCTCCACTTT CASSQTGGDSPLHF
TRBJ1-1 - medium-sized TRBV6-6 TGTGCCAGCAGTTTCATGAACACTGAAGCTTTCTTT CASSFMNTEAFF
TRBJ2-3 TRBD2 medium-sized TRBV12-3/TRBV12-4 TGTGCCAGCAGTTTGTCGTTAGCGGGAGCAACAGATACGCAGTATTTT CASSLSLAGATDTQYF
TRBJ2-7 TRBD1 medium-sized TRBV5-1 TGCGCCAGCAGCCTGGACAGGGGCCCCTACGAGCAGTACTTC CASSLDRGPYEQYF
TRBJ2-1 TRBD2 medium-sized TRBV20-1 TGCAGTGCTCCGACGGGGGGGGACGTTTCGGGGTGGCACAATGAGCAGTTCTTC CSAPTGGDVSGWHNEQFF
TRBJ2-1 - medium-sized TRBV11-2 TGTGCCAGCAGCCTAGGGACCGGGGGATTCTACAATGAGCAGTTCTTC CASSLGTGGFYNEQFF
TRBJ2-1 TRBD2 medium-sized TRBV20-1 TGCAGTGCTAGAGCCGCAACCGGGACTAGCGGGAGAATCGTCTCCTACAATGAGCAGTTCTTC CSARAATGTSGRIVSYNEQFF
TRBJ2-3 - medium-sized TRBV3-1 TGTGCCAGCAGCCAGAGGACCGTTGGGGATACGCAGTATTTT CASSQRTVGDTQYF
TRBJ2-1 - medium-sized TRBV19 TGTGCCAGTAGTCCCGACCCCCTAGGGTCCTACAATGAGCAGTTCTTC CASSPDPLGSYNEQFF
TRBJ1-1 - medium-sized TRBV3-1 TGTGCCAGCAGCCAAGGGCAGGGGTTTACTGAAGCTTTCTTT CASSQGQGFTEAFF
TRBJ1-6 - medium-sized TRBV7-2 TGTGCCAGCAGCTTAATCCCTGGCTATAATTCACCCCTCCACTTT CASSLIPGYNSPLHF